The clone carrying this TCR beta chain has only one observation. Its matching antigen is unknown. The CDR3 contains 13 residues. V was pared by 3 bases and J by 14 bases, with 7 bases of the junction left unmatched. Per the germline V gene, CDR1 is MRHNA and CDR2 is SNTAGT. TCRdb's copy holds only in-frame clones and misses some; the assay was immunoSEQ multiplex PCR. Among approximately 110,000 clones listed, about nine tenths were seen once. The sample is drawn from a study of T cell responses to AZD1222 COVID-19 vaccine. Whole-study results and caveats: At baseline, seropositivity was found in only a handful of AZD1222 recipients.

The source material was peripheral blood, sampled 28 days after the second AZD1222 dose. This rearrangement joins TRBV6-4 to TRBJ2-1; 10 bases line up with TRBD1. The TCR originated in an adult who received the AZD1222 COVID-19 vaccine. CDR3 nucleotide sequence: TGTGCCAGCAGTGAGAGTATAGGGACAGGGGAGTTCTTC. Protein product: CASSESIGTGEFF.